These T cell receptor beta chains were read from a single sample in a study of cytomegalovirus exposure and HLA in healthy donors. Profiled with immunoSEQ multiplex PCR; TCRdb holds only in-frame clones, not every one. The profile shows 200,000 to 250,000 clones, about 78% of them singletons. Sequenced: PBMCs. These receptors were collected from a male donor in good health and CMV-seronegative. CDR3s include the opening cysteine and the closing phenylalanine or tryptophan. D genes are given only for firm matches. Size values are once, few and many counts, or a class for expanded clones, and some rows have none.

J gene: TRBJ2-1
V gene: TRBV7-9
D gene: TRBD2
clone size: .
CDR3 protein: CASSTGTRDYNEQFF
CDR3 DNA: TGTGCCAGCAGCACCGGGACTAGAGACTACAATGAGCAGTTCTTC

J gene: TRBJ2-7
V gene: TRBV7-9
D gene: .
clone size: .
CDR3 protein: CASSPPDKNSYEQYF
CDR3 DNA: TGTGCCAGCAGCCCGCCCGACAAAAACTCCTACGAGCAGTACTTC

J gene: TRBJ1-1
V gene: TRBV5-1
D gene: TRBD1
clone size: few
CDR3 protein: CASSPTGGPTEAFF
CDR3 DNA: TGCGCCAGCAGCCCGACAGGGGGACCCACTGAAGCTTTCTTT

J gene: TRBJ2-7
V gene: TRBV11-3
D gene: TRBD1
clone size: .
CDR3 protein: CASSETGSEQYF
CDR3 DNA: TGTGCCAGCAGCGAGACAGGGAGCGAGCAGTACTTC

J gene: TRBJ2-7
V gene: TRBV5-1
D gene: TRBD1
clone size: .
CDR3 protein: CASSRTGSSYEQYF
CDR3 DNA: TGCGCCAGCAGCAGGACAGGGAGCTCCTACGAGCAGTACTTC

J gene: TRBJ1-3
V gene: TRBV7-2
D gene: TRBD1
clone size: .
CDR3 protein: CASSARLTGTGNTIYF
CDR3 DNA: TGTGCCAGCAGCGCCCGCTTGACAGGGACCGGAAACACCATATATTTT

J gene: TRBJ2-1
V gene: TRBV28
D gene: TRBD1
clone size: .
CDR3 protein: CASSSWAQGDNEQFF
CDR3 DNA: TGTGCCAGCAGTTCCTGGGCCCAGGGGGACAATGAGCAGTTCTTC

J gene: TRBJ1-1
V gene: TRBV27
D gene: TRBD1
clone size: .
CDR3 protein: CASSLPDRVHTEAFF
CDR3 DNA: TGTGCCAGCAGTTTACCTGACAGGGTACACACTGAAGCTTTCTTT

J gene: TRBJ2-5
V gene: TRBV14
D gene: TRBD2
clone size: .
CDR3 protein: CASSQPGTSGSEDLQETQYF
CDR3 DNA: TGTGCCAGCAGCCAACCCGGGACTAGCGGGAGCGAGGACCTCCAAGAGACCCAGTACTTC

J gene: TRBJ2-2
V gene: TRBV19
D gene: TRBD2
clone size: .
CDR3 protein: CASSIFPPREGQGGELFF
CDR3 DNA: TGTGCCAGTAGTATTTTTCCACCTCGGGAGGGCCAAGGCGGGGAGCTGTTTTTT

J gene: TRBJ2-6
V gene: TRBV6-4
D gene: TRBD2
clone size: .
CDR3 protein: CASSPTTGRGGANVLTF
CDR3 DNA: TGTGCCAGCAGTCCGACTACCGGGAGGGGTGGGGCCAACGTCCTGACTTTC

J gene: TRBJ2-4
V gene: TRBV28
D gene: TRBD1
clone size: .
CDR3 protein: CASSLLRDRVNIQYF
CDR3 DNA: TGTGCCAGCAGTTTACTCCGGGACAGGGTGAACATTCAGTACTTC

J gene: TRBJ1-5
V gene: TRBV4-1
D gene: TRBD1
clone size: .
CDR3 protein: CASSQARGQGSYSNQPQHF
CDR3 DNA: TGCGCCAGCAGCCAAGCCCGGGGACAGGGTTCCTATAGCAATCAGCCCCAGCATTTT

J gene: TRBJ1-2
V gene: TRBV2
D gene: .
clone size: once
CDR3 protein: CASSRDTYGYTF
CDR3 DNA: TGTGCCAGCAGTAGGGACACCTATGGCTACACCTTC

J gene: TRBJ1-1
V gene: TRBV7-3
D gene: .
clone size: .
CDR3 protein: CASSPRGGSDAFF
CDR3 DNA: TGTGCCAGCAGCCCCCGGGGGGGGTCGGATGCTTTCTTT

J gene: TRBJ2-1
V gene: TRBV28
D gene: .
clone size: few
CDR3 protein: CASRYSRGYNEQFF
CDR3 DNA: TGTGCCAGCAGGTACAGTAGGGGTTACAATGAGCAGTTCTTC

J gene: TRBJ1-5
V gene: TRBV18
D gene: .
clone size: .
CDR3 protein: CASSYRAHSNQPQHF
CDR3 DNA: TGTGCCAGCTCATACAGGGCCCATAGCAATCAGCCCCAGCATTTT

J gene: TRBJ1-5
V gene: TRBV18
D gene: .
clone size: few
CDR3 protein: CASSPYSGGSNQPQHF
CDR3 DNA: TGTGCCAGCTCACCATACAGCGGAGGGAGCAATCAGCCCCAGCATTTT

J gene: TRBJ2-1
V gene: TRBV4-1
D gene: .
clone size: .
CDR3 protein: CASSQEYRGLSSYNEQFF
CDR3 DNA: TGCGCCAGCAGCCAAGAATACCGGGGACTGAGCTCCTACAATGAGCAGTTCTTC

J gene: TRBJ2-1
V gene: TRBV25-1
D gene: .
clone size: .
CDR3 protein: CASSGDPIYNEQFF
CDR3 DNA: TGTGCCAGCAGTGGAGATCCCATCTACAATGAGCAGTTCTTC

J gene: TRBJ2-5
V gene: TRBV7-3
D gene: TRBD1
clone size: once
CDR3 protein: CASSADRAQTQYF
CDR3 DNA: TGTGCCAGCAGCGCGGACAGGGCTCAGACCCAGTACTTC

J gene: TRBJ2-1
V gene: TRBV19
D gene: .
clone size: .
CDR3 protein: CASSQSELLGNEQFF
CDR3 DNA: TGTGCCAGTAGTCAGTCAGAGCTTCTAGGCAATGAGCAGTTCTTC

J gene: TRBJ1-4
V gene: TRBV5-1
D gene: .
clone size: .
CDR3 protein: CASSLDPGRHSFATNEKLFF
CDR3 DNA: TGCGCCAGCAGCTTGGATCCAGGCAGACACTCCTTTGCAACTAATGAAAAACTGTTTTTT

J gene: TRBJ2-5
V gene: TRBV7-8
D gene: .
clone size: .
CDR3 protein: CASSPSPTSETQYF
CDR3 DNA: TGTGCCAGCAGCCCCTCCCCCACTAGCGAGACCCAGTACTTC

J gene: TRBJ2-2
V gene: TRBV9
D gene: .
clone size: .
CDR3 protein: CASSAKPHDTMNTGELFF
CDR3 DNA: TGTGCCAGCAGCGCCAAGCCCCATGACACAATGAACACCGGGGAGCTGTTTTTT

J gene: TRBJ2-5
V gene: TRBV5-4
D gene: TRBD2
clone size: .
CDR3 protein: CASSLPGTSSRETQYF
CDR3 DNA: TGTGCCAGCAGCTTACCCGGGACTAGCAGTCGGGAGACCCAGTACTTC

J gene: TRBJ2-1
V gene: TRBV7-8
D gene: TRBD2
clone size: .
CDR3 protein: CASSLDLTSGVSSYNEQFF
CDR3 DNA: TGTGCCAGCAGCCTCGACCTCACTAGCGGGGTTAGCTCCTACAATGAGCAGTTCTTC

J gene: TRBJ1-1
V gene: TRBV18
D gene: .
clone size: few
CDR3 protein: CASSPVQNTEAFF
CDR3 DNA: TGTGCCAGCTCACCAGTTCAGAACACTGAAGCTTTCTTT

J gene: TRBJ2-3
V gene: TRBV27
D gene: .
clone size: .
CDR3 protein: CASSLSPNSFTDTQYF
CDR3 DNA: TGTGCCAGCAGTTTATCCCCTAACAGTTTCACAGATACGCAGTATTTT

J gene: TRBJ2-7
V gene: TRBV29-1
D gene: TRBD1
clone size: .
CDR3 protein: CSVEPGQGVYEQYF
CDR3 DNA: TGCAGCGTTGAACCGGGACAGGGGGTTTACGAGCAGTACTTC

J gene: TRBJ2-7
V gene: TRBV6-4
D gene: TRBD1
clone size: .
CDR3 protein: CASKPGQASYEQYF
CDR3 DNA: TGTGCCAGCAAACCGGGACAGGCATCCTACGAGCAGTACTTC

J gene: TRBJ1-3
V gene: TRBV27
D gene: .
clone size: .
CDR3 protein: CASSLTGLSGNTIYF
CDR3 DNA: TGTGCCAGCAGTTTAACAGGCCTCTCTGGAAACACCATATATTTT

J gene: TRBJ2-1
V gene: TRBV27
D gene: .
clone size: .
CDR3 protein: CASSLSSGYEQFF
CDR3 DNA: TGTGCCAGCAGTTTATCATCAGGCTATGAGCAGTTCTTC

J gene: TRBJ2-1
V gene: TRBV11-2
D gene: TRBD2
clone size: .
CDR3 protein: CASSFWGLAVYNEQFF
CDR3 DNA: TGTGCCAGCAGCTTCTGGGGACTAGCGGTATACAATGAGCAGTTCTTC

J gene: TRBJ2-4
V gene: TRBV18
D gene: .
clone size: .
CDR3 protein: CASSPPGSKNIQYF
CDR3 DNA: TGTGCCAGCTCACCACCGGGCAGTAAAAACATTCAGTACTTC

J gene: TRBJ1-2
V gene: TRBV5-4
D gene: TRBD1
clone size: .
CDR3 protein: CASSLYDRVNYGYTF
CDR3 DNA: TGTGCCAGCAGCCTATATGACAGGGTGAATTATGGCTACACCTTC

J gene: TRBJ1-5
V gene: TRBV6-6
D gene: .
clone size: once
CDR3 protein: CASSRTGLGNQPQHF
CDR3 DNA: TGTGCCAGCAGCCGAACGGGTTTAGGCAATCAGCCCCAGCATTTT

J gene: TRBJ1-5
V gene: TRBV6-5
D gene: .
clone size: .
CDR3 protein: CASRHREGPQPQHF
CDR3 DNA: TGTGCCAGCAGGCACAGGGAGGGCCCTCAGCCCCAGCATTTT

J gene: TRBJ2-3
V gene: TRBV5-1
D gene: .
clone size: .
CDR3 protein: CASSFGGNTDTQYF
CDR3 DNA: TGCGCCAGCAGCTTTGGCGGGAACACAGATACGCAGTATTTT

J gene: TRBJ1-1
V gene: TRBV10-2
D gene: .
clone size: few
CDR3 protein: CASSRGESDTEAFF
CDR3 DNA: TGCGCCAGCAGTCGGGGGGAGTCGGACACTGAAGCTTTCTTT

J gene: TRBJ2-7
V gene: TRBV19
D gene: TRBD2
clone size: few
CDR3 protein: CASSSSGMVDEQYF
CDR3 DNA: TGTGCCAGTAGTAGTAGCGGGATGGTCGACGAGCAGTACTTC

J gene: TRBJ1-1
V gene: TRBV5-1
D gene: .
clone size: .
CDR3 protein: CASSETGEAFF
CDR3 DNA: TGCGCCAGCAGCGAGACGGGGGAAGCTTTCTTT

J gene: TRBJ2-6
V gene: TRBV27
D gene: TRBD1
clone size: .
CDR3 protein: CASSLIGTGVWANVLTF
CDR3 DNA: TGTGCCAGCAGTTTAATCGGGACAGGGGTGTGGGCCAACGTCCTGACTTTC

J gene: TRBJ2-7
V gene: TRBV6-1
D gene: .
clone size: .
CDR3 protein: CASSAEYGTFKQYF
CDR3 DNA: TGTGCCAGCAGTGCAGAATACGGGACATTCAAGCAGTACTTC

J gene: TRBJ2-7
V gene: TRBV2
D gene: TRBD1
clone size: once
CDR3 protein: CASRADRRASYEQYF
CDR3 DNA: TGTGCCAGCAGAGCGGACAGGAGAGCCAGCTACGAGCAGTACTTC

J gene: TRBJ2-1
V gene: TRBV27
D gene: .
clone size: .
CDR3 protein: CATRKGSRSNEQFF
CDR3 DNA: TGTGCCACCAGGAAGGGGTCCCGGAGCAATGAGCAGTTCTTC

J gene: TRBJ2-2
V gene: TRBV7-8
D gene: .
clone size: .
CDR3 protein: CASSRSSGALVGELFF
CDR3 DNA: TGTGCCAGCAGCCGATCCTCGGGAGCTCTTGTCGGGGAGCTGTTTTTT

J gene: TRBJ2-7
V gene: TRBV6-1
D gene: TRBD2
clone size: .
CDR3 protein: CASSRTSGSSYEQYF
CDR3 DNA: TGTGCCAGCAGTCGGACTAGCGGGAGCTCCTACGAGCAGTACTTC

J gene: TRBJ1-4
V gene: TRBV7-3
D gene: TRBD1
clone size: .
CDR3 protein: CASSPHLGPDRGWNEKLFF
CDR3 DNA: TGTGCCAGCAGCCCGCACCTGGGTCCGGACAGGGGTTGGAATGAAAAACTGTTTTTT

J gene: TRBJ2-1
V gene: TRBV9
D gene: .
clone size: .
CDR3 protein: CASRAVTAYNEQFF
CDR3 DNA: TGTGCCAGCAGGGCCGTGACAGCCTACAATGAGCAGTTCTTC

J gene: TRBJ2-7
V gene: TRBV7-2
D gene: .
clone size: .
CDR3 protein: CASSWTAPSSYEQYF
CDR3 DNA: TGTGCCAGCAGCTGGACAGCTCCGAGCTCCTACGAGCAGTACTTC

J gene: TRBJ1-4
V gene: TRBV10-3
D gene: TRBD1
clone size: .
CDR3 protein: CAISDLDRGPAHQSF
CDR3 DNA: TGTGCCATCAGTGACCTGGACAGGGGGCCGGCCCATCAATCTTTT